Presented here are 7 T cell receptor beta chains from one specimen sequenced in a study of shared clonotypes between healthy human individuals. Using immunoSEQ multiplex PCR, the repertoire was profiled, and TCRdb retains in-frame clones only, with some absent. The sample has fewer than 700,000 clones, roughly 95% seen once. Naive CD8 cells were CD45RO-negative, positively selected for CCR7, excluding terminally differentiated effector memory CD45RA+ cells. Sample: naive CD8+ T cells sorted from blood. Source of these receptors: a woman aged 30 to 39 in good health.

The V gene is TRBV25-1, the J gene TRBJ2-5; D is unresolved. The ends were cut back, 2 bases at V and 6 bases at J, with 16 bases in the middle. Germline V lookup: CDR1 MGHDK, CDR2 SYGVNS. The CDR3 totals 15 residues. The CDR3 here is CASSEALTAQQTQYF. DNA of the CDR3: TGTGCCAGCAGTGAAGCTCTAACCGCCCAGCAGACCCAGTACTTC.

The V and J genes are TRBV5-1 and TRBJ1-2; 11 bases fit TRBD1. The CDR3 sequence is 15 residues long. Germline V CDR1 and CDR2: SGHRS, YFSETQ. V shed 5 bases, J shed 8 bases, and the junction held 11 bases outside the gene matches. The CDR3 here is CASRVPGQGGYGYTF. As DNA, the CDR3 is TGCGCCAGCAGAGTTCCGGGACAGGGGGGTTACGGCTACACCTTC.

V is TRBV25-1 and J is TRBJ1-4, with a possible D match to TRBD1 (5 bases). V lost 4 bases and J lost 0, with 6 bases in between. From germline, CDR1 is MGHDK and CDR2 SYGVNS. The CDR3 totals 14 residues. CDR3 in DNA: TGTGCCAGCAGTGCGACAGCAACTAATGAAAAACTGTTTTTT. Translating gives CASSATATNEKLFF. The complete variable domain, with remaining parts taken from reference TRBV25-1 and TRBJ1-4, reads EADIYQTPRYLVIGTGKKITLECSQTMGHDKMYWYQQDPGMELHLIHYSYGVNSTEKGDLSSESTVSRIRTEHFPLTLESARPSHTSQYLCASSATATNEKLFFGSGTQLSVL.

This chain uses TRBV28 with TRBJ1-1; a possible D gene is TRBD1 (6 bases). Deletions cut 6 bases from V and 11 bases from J, with 19 bases between. The V gene's germline CDR1 is MDHEN and CDR2 SYDVKM. The CDR3 is 13 amino acids. CDR3 bases: TGTGCCAGCAGCTCAAATCCGGGGGCGGGTGCTTTCTTT. Translated: CASSSNPGAGAFF.

The chain combines TRBV28 with TRBJ1-6; 7 bases line up with TRBD1. The CDR3 has 13 amino acids. After removal of 8 bases from V and 6 bases from J, the junction contained 4 bases not matched to a gene. Per the germline V gene, CDR1 is MDHEN and CDR2 is SYDVKM. CDR3 in amino acids: CASRDSLNSPLHF. For the CDR3, the DNA is TGTGCCAGCCGGGACAGCCTTAATTCACCCCTCCACTTT.

The chain couples TRBV5-1 to TRBJ2-5; D may be TRBD1 or TRBD2 (6 bases each). The last part of the DNA fits TRBJ2-7 better; the J call may be wrong. This CDR3 comprises 14 residues. Germline V CDR1 and CDR2: SGHRS, YFSETQ. CDR3: CASRFGRGGYEQYF. The CDR3 region has the DNA TGCGCCAGCAGGTTTGGCAGGGGAGGCTACGAGCAGTACTTC.

J is TRBJ2-2 and V is TRBV4-1; TRBD1 or TRBD2 may be the D gene (5 bases each). Per germline, CDR1 MGHRA and CDR2 YSYEKL. V lost 4 bases, J lost 2 bases, and 11 bases lay in between. The CDR3 has 15 amino acids. The CDR3 protein is CASSLRDDNTGELFF. CDR3 sequence (DNA): TGCGCCAGCAGCCTTCGGGACGACAACACCGGGGAGCTGTTTTTT.